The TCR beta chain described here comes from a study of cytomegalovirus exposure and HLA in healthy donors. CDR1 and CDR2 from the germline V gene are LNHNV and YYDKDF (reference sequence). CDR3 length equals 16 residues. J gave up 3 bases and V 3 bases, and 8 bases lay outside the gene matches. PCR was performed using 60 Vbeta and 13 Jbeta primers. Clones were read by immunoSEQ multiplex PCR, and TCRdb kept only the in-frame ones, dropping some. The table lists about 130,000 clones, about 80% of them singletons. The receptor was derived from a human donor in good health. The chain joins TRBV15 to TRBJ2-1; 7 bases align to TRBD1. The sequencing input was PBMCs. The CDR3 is CATSRGDRNLYNEQFF. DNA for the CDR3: TGTGCCACCAGCAGGGGGGACAGAAACCTCTACAATGAGCAGTTCTTC. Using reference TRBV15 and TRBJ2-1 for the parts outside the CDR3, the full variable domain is DAMVIQNPRYQVTQFGKPVTLSCSQTLNHNVMYWYQQKSSQAPKLLFHYYDKDFNNEADTPDNFQSRRPNTSFCFLDIRSPGLGDTAMYLCATSRGDRNLYNEQFFGPGTRLTVL.